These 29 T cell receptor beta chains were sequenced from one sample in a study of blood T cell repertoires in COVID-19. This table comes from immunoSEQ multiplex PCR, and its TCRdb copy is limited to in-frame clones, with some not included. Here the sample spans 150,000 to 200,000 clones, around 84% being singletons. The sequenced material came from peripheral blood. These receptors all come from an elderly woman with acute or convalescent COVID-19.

CDR3 bases: TGTGCCAGCAGCTCGCCCGGGGGTTACAATGAGCAGTTCTTC. It yields the protein CASSSPGGYNEQFF. This rearrangement joins TRBV7-2 to TRBJ2-1; a weak D match, TRBD2 (6 bases). This CDR3 is built from 14 residues. The germline CDR1 and CDR2 sequences are SGHTA and FQGNSA. V lost 4 bases and J lost 4, with 11 bases in between.

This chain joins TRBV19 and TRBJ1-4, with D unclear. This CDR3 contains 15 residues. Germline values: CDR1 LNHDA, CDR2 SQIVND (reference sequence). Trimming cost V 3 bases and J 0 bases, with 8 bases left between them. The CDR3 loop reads CASSIRRTTNEKLFF. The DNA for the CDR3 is TGTGCCAGTAGTATCCGGCGGACAACTAATGAAAAACTGTTTTTT.

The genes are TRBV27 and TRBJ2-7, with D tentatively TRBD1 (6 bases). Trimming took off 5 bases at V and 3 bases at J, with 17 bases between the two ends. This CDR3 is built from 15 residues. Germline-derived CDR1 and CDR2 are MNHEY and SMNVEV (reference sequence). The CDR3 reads CASSRTASTNYEQYF. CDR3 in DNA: TGTGCCAGCAGTAGGACAGCCAGCACTAACTACGAGCAGTACTTC.

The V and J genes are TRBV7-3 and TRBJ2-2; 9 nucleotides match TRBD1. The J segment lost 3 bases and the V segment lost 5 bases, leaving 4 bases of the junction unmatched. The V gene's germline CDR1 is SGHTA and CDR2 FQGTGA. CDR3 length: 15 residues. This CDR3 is CASSPNRGHTGELFF. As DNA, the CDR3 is TGTGCCAGCAGCCCGAACAGGGGGCACACCGGGGAGCTGTTTTTT.

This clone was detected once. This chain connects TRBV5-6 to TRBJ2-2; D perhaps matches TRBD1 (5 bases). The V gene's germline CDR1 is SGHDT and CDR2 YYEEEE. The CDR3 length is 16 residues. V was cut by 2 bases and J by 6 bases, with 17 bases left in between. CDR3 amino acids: CASSLPVSGIPGELFF. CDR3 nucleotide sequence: TGTGCCAGCAGCTTACCCGTTTCAGGGATCCCCGGGGAGCTGTTTTTT.

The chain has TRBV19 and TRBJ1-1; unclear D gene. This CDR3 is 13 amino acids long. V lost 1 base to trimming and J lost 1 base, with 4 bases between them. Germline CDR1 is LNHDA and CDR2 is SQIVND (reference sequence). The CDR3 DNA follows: TGTGCCAGTAGTATAGGAGCGAACACTGAAGCTTTCTTT. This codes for CASSIGANTEAFF.

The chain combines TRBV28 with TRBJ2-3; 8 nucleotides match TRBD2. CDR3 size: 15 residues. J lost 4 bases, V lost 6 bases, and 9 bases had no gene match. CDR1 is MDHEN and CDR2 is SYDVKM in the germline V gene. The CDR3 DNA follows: TGTGCCAGCAGCAACTCGGGACTAGAAGCAGATACGCAGTATTTT. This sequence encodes CASSNSGLEADTQYF.

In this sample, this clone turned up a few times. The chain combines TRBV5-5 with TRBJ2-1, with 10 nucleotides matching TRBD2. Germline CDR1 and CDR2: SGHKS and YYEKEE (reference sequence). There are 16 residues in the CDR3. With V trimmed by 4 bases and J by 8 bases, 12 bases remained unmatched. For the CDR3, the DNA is TGTGCCAGCAGCCTCCTTCTAGCGGGGGTCCGGGATGAGCAGTTCTTC. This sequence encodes CASSLLLAGVRDEQFF. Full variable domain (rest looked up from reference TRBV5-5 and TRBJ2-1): DAGVTQSPTHLIKTRGQQVTLRCSPISGHKSVSWYQQVLGQGPQFIFQYYEKEERGRGNFPDRFSARQFPNYSSELNVNALLLGDSALYLCASSLLLAGVRDEQFFGPGTRLTVL.

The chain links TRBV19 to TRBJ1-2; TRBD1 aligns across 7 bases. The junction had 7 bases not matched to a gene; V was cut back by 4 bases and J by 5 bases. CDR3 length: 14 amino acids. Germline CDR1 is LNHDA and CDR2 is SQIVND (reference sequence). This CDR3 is CASSRDSRGYGYTF. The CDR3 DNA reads TGTGCCAGTAGTAGGGACAGCCGGGGGTATGGCTACACCTTC.

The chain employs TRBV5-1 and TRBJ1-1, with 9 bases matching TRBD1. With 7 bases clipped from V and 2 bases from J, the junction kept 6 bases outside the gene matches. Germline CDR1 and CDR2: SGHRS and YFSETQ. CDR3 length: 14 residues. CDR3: CASGAGQGNTEAFF. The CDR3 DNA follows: TGCGCCAGCGGGGCGGGACAGGGAAACACTGAAGCTTTCTTT.

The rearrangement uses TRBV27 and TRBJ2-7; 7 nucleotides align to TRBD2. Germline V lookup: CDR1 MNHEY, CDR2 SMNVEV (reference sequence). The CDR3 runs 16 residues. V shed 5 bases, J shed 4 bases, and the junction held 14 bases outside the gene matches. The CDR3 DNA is TGTGCCAGCAGTATCGTAGGCGTGGGAGGGCAATACGAGCAGTACTTC. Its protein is CASSIVGVGGQYEQYF.

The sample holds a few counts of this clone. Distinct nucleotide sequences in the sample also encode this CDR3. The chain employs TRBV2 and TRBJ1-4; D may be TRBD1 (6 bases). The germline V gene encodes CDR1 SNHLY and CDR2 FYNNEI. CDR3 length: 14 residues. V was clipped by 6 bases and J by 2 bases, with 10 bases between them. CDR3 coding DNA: TGTGCCAGCAGCCCCAGGGGCACTAATGAAAAACTGTTTTTT. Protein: CASSPRGTNEKLFF.

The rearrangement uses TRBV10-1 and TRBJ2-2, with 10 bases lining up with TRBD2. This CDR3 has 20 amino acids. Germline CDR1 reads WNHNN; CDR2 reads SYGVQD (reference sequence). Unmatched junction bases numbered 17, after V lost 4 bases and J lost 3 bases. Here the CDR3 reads CASSAIAAVAGGLYTGELFF. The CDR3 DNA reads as TGCGCCAGCAGTGCGATCGCGGCGGTAGCGGGAGGCCTATACACCGGGGAGCTGTTTTTT.

This CDR3 is CASSLGLTDTQYF. The CDR3 coding sequence is TGTGCCAGCAGCTTAGGACTCACAGATACGCAGTATTTT. The V call is TRBV7-2, the J call TRBJ2-3; D is undetermined. This CDR3 spans 13 amino acids. Germline CDR1 SGHTA, CDR2 FQGNSA. With 1 base removed from V and 2 bases from J, the gap between germline ends came to 4 bases. The complete variable domain, with remaining parts taken from reference TRBV7-2 and TRBJ2-3, reads GAGVSQSPSNKVTEKGKDVELRCDPISGHTALYWYRQSLGQGLEFLIYFQGNSAPDKSGLPSDRFSAERTGGSVSTLTIQRTQQEDSAVYLCASSLGLTDTQYFGPGTRLTVL.

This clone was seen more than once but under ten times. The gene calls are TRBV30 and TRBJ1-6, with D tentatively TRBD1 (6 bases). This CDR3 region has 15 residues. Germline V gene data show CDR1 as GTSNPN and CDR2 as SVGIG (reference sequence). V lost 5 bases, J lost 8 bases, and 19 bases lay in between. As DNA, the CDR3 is TGTGCCTGGGTAAAGAGCCAGGGGAATCATTCACCCCTCCACTTT. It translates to CAWVKSQGNHSPLHF.

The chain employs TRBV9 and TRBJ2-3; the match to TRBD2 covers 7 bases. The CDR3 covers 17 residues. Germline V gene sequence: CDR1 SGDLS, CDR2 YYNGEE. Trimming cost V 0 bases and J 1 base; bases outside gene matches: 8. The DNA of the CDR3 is TGTGCCAGCAGCGTAGCCCCCGCGGCGGGGGGCACAGATACGCAGTATTTT. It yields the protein CASSVAPAAGGTDTQYF.

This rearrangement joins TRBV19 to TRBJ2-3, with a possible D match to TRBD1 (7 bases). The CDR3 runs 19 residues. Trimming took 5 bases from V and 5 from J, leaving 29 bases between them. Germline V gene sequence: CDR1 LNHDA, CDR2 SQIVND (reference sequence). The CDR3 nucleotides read TGTGCCAGTAGTTTCTCGTCTAGAAAATGGACAGGAGGGGAAGATACGCAGTATTTT. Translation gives CASSFSSRKWTGGEDTQYF. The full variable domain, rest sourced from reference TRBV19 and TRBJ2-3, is DGGITQSPKYLFRKEGQNVTLSCEQNLNHDAMYWYRQDPGQGLRLIYYSQIVNDFQKGDIAEGYSVSREKKESFPLTVTSAQKNPTAFYLCASSFSSRKWTGGEDTQYFGPGTRLTVL.

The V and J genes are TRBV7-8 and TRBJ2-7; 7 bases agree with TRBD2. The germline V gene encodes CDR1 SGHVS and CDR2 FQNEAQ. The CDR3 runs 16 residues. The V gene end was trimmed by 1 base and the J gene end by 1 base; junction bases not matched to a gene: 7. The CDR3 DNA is TGTGCCAGCAGCTTAGGTTTCCTAGCGGCTTCCTACGAGCAGTACTTC. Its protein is CASSLGFLAASYEQYF.

The CDR3 bases are TGTGCCAGCAGTTACCATCGGGACAGCCGAACTGAAGCTTTCTTT. It codes for CASSYHRDSRTEAFF. The genes are TRBV6-5 and TRBJ1-1; 7 bases align to TRBD1. Germline CDR1 reads MNHEY; CDR2 reads SVGAGI. V shed 2 bases, J shed 5 bases, and the junction held 8 bases outside the gene matches. There are 15 residues in the CDR3.

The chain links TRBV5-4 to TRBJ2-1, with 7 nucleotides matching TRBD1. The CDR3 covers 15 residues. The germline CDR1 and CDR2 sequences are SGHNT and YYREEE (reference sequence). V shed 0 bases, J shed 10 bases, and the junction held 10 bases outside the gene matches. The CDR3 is CASSLGSRGPREQFF. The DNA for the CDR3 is TGTGCCAGCAGCTTGGGGTCGAGGGGGCCGAGGGAGCAGTTCTTC.

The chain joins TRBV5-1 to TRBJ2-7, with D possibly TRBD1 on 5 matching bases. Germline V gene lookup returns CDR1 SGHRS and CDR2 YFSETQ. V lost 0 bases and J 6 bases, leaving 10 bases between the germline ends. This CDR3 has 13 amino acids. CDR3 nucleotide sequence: TGCGCCAGCAGCTTGGCAGGGTACGGCGAGCAGTACTTC. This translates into CASSLAGYGEQYF. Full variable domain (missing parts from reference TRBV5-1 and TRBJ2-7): KAGVTQTPRYLIKTRGQQVTLSCSPISGHRSVSWYQQTPGQGLQFLFEYFSETQRNKGNFPGRFSGRQFSNSRSEMNVSTLELGDSALYLCASSLAGYGEQYFGPGTRLTVT.

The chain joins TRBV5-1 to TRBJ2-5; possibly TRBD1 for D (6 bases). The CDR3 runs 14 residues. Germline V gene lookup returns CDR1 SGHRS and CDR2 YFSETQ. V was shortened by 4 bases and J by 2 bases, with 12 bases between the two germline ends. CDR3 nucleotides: TGCGCCAGCAGCCAGGCCGGACAGCAAGAGACCCAGTACTTC. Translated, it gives CASSQAGQQETQYF. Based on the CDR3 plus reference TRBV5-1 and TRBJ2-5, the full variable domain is KAGVTQTPRYLIKTRGQQVTLSCSPISGHRSVSWYQQTPGQGLQFLFEYFSETQRNKGNFPGRFSGRQFSNSRSEMNVSTLELGDSALYLCASSQAGQQETQYFGPGTRLLVL.

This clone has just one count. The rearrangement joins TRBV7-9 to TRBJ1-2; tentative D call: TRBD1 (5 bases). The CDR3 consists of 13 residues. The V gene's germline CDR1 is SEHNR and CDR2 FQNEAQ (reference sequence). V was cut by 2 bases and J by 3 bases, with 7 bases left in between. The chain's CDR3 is CASSLQGDYGYTF. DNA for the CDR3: TGTGCCAGCAGCTTACAGGGTGACTATGGCTACACCTTC.

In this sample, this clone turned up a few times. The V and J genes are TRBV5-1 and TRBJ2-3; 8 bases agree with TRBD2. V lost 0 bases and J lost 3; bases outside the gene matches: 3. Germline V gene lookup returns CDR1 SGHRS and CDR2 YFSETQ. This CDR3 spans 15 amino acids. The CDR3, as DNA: TGCGCCAGCAGCTTGGCGGGAGGGCCTACAGATACGCAGTATTTT. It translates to CASSLAGGPTDTQYF.

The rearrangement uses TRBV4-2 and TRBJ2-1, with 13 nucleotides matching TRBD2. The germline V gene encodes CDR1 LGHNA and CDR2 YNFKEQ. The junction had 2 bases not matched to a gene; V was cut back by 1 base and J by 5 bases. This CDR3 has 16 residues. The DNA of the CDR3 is TGTGCCAGCAGCCAAGTACTAGCGGGGGGGGACAATGAGCAGTTCTTC. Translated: CASSQVLAGGDNEQFF.

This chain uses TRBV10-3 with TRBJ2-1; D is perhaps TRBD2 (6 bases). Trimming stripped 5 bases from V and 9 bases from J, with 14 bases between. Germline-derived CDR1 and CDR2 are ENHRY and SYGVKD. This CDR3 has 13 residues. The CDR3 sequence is CAISRDSPVEQFF. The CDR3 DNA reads TGTGCCATCAGTAGGGACTCCCCTGTTGAGCAGTTCTTC.

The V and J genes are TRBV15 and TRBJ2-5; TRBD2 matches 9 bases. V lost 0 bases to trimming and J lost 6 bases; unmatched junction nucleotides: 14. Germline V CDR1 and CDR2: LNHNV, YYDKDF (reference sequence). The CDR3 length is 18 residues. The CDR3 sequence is CATSRERQAGGPLKTQYF. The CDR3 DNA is TGTGCCACCAGCAGAGAACGTCAGGCGGGGGGGCCGTTGAAGACCCAGTACTTC.

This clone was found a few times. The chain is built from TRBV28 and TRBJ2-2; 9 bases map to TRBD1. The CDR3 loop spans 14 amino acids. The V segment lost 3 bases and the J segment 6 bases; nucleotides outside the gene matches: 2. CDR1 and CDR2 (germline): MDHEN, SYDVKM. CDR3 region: CASSLGQGSGELFF. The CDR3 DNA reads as TGTGCCAGCAGTTTGGGACAGGGCTCCGGGGAGCTGTTTTTT.

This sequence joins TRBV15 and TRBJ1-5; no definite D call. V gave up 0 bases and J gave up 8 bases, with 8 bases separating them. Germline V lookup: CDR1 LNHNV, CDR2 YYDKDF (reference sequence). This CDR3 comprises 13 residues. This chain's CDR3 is CATSRDPIEPQHF. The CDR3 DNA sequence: TGTGCCACCAGCAGAGACCCGATAGAGCCCCAGCATTTT.